The next 18 T cell receptor beta chains were all read from a single sample in a study of shared clonotypes between healthy human individuals. Assay: immunoSEQ multiplex PCR; the TCRdb copy retains only in-frame clones and omits some. The sample yields a few million clones, almost 96% seen once. Sequenced material: naive CD4+ T cells sorted from blood. Subset noted: CD45RA+ positively selected. These receptors all stem from a man younger than 35 in good health.

This rearrangement joins TRBV28 to TRBJ1-5; unclear D gene. This CDR3 spans 15 amino acids. Trimming shortened V by 7 bases and J by 5 bases, and 18 bases separated the two germline ends. CDR1 and CDR2 from the germline V gene are MDHEN and SYDVKM. The CDR3 region has the DNA TGTGCCAGCACCCCCACGGCCTCACTTTATCAGCCCCAGCATTTT. As protein: CASTPTASLYQPQHF.

The chain recombines TRBV28 with TRBJ1-1; no reliable D call. The V end lost 6 bases, the J end lost 5 bases, and 10 bases lay between the germline ends. Per the germline V gene, CDR1 is MDHEN and CDR2 is SYDVKM. The CDR3 spans 12 residues. CDR3 protein: CASRRLRTEAFF. The CDR3 DNA reads TGTGCCAGCAGGCGACTAAGGACTGAAGCTTTCTTT.

The rearrangement uses TRBV27 and TRBJ1-1, with unresolved D. Germline V gives CDR1 MNHEY, CDR2 SMNVEV (reference sequence). The CDR3 consists of 17 residues. V shed 0 bases and J shed 1 base, with 15 bases lying between them. In nucleotides, the CDR3 is TGTGCCAGCAGTTTATCGGGGTACCGGCGGCGGAACACTGAAGCTTTCTTT. Protein product: CASSLSGYRRRNTEAFF.

The chain links TRBV6-5 to TRBJ2-7; 7 positions agree with TRBD1. V lost 5 bases, J lost 4 bases, and 8 bases stayed unmatched. This CDR3 is built from 14 residues. CDR1 and CDR2 from the germline V gene are MNHEY and SVGAGI. The CDR3 DNA follows: TGTGCCAGCAGTGCCGGGACAGACTTATACGAGCAGTACTTC. Amino acids: CASSAGTDLYEQYF.

The chain links TRBV6-1 to TRBJ2-3, with unresolved D. Germline V gives CDR1 MNHNS, CDR2 SASEGT. The V and J ends lost 1 base and 4 bases respectively, with 15 bases between them. The CDR3 totals 16 residues. The CDR3 region has the DNA TGTGCCAGCAGTGAAGGCCCAGTCTGGAGCGCAGATACGCAGTATTTT. Its protein is CASSEGPVWSADTQYF.

The chain employs TRBV6-5 and TRBJ1-3, with D possibly being TRBD1 (6 bases). Per germline, CDR1 MNHEY and CDR2 SVGAGI. The CDR3 is 14 amino acids. The ends were cut back, 6 bases at V and 4 bases at J, with 13 bases in the middle. CDR3 DNA: TGTGCCAGCAGATTCGGACAGTACGGAAACACCATATATTTT. It codes for CASRFGQYGNTIYF.

J is TRBJ2-1 and V is TRBV5-4; D is undetermined. The V and J ends lost 0 bases and 3 bases respectively, with 13 bases between them. CDR3 length equals 16 residues. Looked up from germline, CDR1 is SGHNT and CDR2 is YYREEE (reference sequence). The CDR3 region has the DNA TGTGCCAGCAGCTTGGGGGGTTTAACTGGCTACAATGAGCAGTTCTTC. Translated: CASSLGGLTGYNEQFF.

The chain combines TRBV6-6 with TRBJ2-7; tentatively, D is TRBD1 (6 bases). V was clipped by 7 bases and J by 1 base, with 14 bases between them. The CDR3 extends over 14 amino acids. Per the germline V gene, CDR1 is MNHNY and CDR2 is SVGAGI (reference sequence). The CDR3 sequence is CASIGTRKSYEQYF. CDR3 in DNA: TGTGCCAGCATTGGGACACGAAAATCCTACGAGCAGTACTTC.

The V gene is TRBV30, the J gene TRBJ1-4, with 7 bases that match TRBD1. V shed 0 bases and J 7 bases; nucleotides not matched to a gene: 14. Per germline, CDR1 GTSNPN and CDR2 SVGIG (reference sequence). This CDR3 spans 17 amino acids. The CDR3 sequence: CAWSVLYGQGVREKLFF. CDR3 coding DNA: TGTGCCTGGAGTGTACTCTATGGGCAGGGGGTTCGTGAAAAACTGTTTTTT.

The V gene is TRBV2, the J gene TRBJ2-3, with a tentative D call TRBD1 (5 bases). The CDR3 length is 11 residues. CDR1 SNHLY and CDR2 FYNNEI come from the germline V gene. CDR3 sequence: CVAGSTDTQYF. The CDR3 region has the DNA TGTGTGGCAGGGTCCACAGATACGCAGTATTTT.

The J gene is TRBJ2-3, the V gene TRBV5-6; D gene ambiguous. The CDR3 is made up of 13 amino acids. Trimming removed 7 bases from V and 2 bases from J, with 11 bases in between. Germline lookup yields CDR1 SGHDT and CDR2 YYEEEE. Here the CDR3 reads CASSPRITDTQYF. The CDR3 DNA is TGTGCCAGCTCGCCGAGGATCACAGATACGCAGTATTTT. The full variable domain, completed using reference TRBV5-6 and TRBJ2-3, is DAGVTQSPTHLIKTRGQQVTLRCSPKSGHDTVSWYQQALGQGPQFIFQYYEEEERQRGNFPDRFSGHQFPNYSSELNVNALLLGDSALYLCASSPRITDTQYFGPGTRLTVL.

The chain carries TRBV4-1 and TRBJ2-2; D not certain. There are 14 residues in the CDR3. Between the trimmed V and J ends, which lost 1 base and 7 bases, there was a span of 10 bases. The V gene's germline CDR1 is MGHRA and CDR2 YSYEKL. The CDR3 sequence is CASSQAAGVGELFF. In DNA form, the CDR3 reads TGCGCCAGCAGCCAAGCGGCCGGAGTCGGGGAGCTGTTTTTT.

V usage is TRBV5-4 and J usage is TRBJ1-2, with D possibly TRBD1 on 5 matching bases. This CDR3 comprises 15 residues. V was cut by 6 bases and J by 5 bases, with 20 bases left in between. Germline CDR1 is SGHNT and CDR2 is YYREEE (reference sequence). This CDR3 reads CASTLKGRVMYGYTF. The CDR3 coding sequence is TGTGCCAGCACCTTAAAGGGCAGGGTGATGTATGGCTACACCTTC.

The chain combines TRBV6-4 with TRBJ1-5; no definite D call. V dropped 6 bases and J dropped 7 bases, with 19 bases sitting between them. This CDR3 comprises 15 residues. Germline loops: CDR1 MRHNA, CDR2 SNTAGT. The CDR3 coding sequence is TGTGCCAGCAGGCGGGTGAAATTCGAAAACCAGCCCCAGCATTTT. Translated, it gives CASRRVKFENQPQHF.

This clone has just one count. V is TRBV7-3 and J is TRBJ1-2, with TRBD1 matching 7 bases. Germline trimming cut 5 bases from V and 8 bases from J; bases unmatched to any gene: 8. Germline V gives CDR1 SGHTA, CDR2 FQGTGA. The CDR3 length is 13 residues. CDR3 sequence (DNA): TGTGCCAGCAGCCCGACAGGGACGGGAGGCTACACCTTC. Encoded protein: CASSPTGTGGYTF.

The V call is TRBV30, the J call TRBJ1-4; D possibly corresponds to TRBD1 (6 bases). The V end was cut by 2 bases, the J end by 4 bases, with 17 bases between. The CDR3 spans 16 residues. The germline CDR1 and CDR2 sequences are GTSNPN and SVGIG (reference sequence). CDR3 nucleotide sequence: TGTGCCTGGAGTCCCCCGGAGTTAGGGGGTAATGAAAAACTGTTTTTT. Translated: CAWSPPELGGNEKLFF.

The chain employs TRBV5-1 and TRBJ2-3, with 9 positions matching TRBD2. The CDR3 length is 16 residues. Germline V lookup: CDR1 SGHRS, CDR2 YFSETQ. The junction had 6 bases not matched to a gene; V was cut back by 0 bases and J by 4 bases. Written as DNA, the CDR3 is TGCGCCAGCAGCTTGGTTAGCGGGAGTGTAGCAGATACGCAGTATTTT. Translating it yields CASSLVSGSVADTQYF.

The rearrangement joins TRBV6-5 to TRBJ1-1; D remains ambiguous. V gave up 7 bases and J gave up 1 base, with 13 bases separating them. CDR3 length: 14 amino acids. The germline gives CDR1 MNHEY, CDR2 SVGAGI. In nucleotides, the CDR3 is TGTGCCAGCACCACCCTACACGAGAACACTGAAGCTTTCTTT. This gives the protein CASTTLHENTEAFF.